These 29 T cell receptor beta chains were sequenced from one sample in a study of a mutant IDH1 vaccine in newly diagnosed glioma. TCRdb's table, derived via immunoSEQ multiplex PCR, lists solely in-frame clones and lacks some. The repertoire has about 12,000 clones, around 90% of them found once; the top ten carry around 6.1%. Their antigen targets remain unknown. Time point in this sample: week 5, during vaccination. In the vaccine, a single dose held 300 ug of the mutant IDH1 20-mer peptide, along with topical imiquimod. The specimen comprised PBMCs, sampled from a glioma patient whose treatment included an IDH1 peptide vaccine. The receptor source for this set is a woman aged 40 to 49 with glioma. Some clones in this sample may be carry-over from other donors' samples.

The chain uses TRBV7-9 and TRBJ1-4; D gene uncertain. The ends were cut back, 1 base at V and 0 bases at J, with 9 bases in the middle. The CDR3 is 16 amino acids. Per the germline V gene, CDR1 is SEHNR and CDR2 is FQNEAQ (reference sequence). In nucleotides, the CDR3 is TGTGCCAGCAGCTTAGAAGATCGGACAACTAATGAAAAACTGTTTTTT. Protein sequence: CASSLEDRTTNEKLFF.

J is TRBJ2-7 and V is TRBV28, with D perhaps assigned TRBD1 or TRBD2 (5 bases each). V gave up 3 bases and J gave up 6 bases, with 6 bases separating them. Germline CDR1 is MDHEN and CDR2 is SYDVKM. This CDR3 spans 11 amino acids. CDR3 region: CASSFGGEQYF. The CDR3 bases are TGTGCCAGCAGTTTTGGGGGCGAGCAGTACTTC. Complete variable domain (other parts from reference TRBV28 and TRBJ2-7): DVKVTQSSRYLVKRTGEKVFLECVQDMDHENMFWYRQDPGLGLRLIYFSYDVKMKEKGDIPEGYSVSREKKERFSLILESASTNQTSMYLCASSFGGEQYFGPGTRLTVT.

The gene calls are TRBV6-5 and TRBJ1-4; D possibly corresponds to TRBD1 (6 bases). CDR1 and CDR2 from the germline V gene are MNHEY and SVGAGI. V was shortened by 3 bases and J by 6 bases, with 11 bases between the two germline ends. The CDR3 sequence is 14 residues long. The CDR3 coding sequence is TGTGCCAGCAGTTATAACAGGGAGGATGAAAAACTGTTTTTT. Protein product: CASSYNREDEKLFF.

The chain is built from TRBV14 and TRBJ2-7; D is perhaps TRBD1 (6 bases). The CDR3 is 13 amino acids. CDR1 and CDR2 from the germline V gene are SGHDN and FVKESK. V was shortened by 6 bases and J by 2 bases, with 11 bases between the two germline ends. CDR3 sequence reads: CASSQTGAYEQYF. The CDR3 DNA is TGTGCCAGCAGTCAGACAGGAGCCTACGAGCAGTACTTC.

This clone was seen a handful of times. V is TRBV5-1 and J is TRBJ2-3; D may be TRBD2 (5 bases). Trimming cost V 6 bases and J 0 bases, with 11 bases left between them. The CDR3 is 14 amino acids. Germline CDR1 and CDR2: SGHRS and YFSETQ. In DNA form, the CDR3 reads TGCGCCAGCACCCTGGGAGTAAGCACAGATACGCAGTATTTT. Its protein is CASTLGVSTDTQYF. Looking up the rest from reference TRBV5-1 and TRBJ2-3 gives the full variable domain: KAGVTQTPRYLIKTRGQQVTLSCSPISGHRSVSWYQQTPGQGLQFLFEYFSETQRNKGNFPGRFSGRQFSNSRSEMNVSTLELGDSALYLCASTLGVSTDTQYFGPGTRLTVL.

The chain combines TRBV5-1 with TRBJ2-5; D might be TRBD1 (5 bases). With 2 bases removed from V and 1 base from J, the gap between germline ends came to 9 bases. The CDR3 runs 14 residues. CDR1 is SGHRS, CDR2 YFSETQ, per germline. CDR3 residues: CASSFDSTQETQYF. The CDR3 DNA follows: TGCGCCAGCAGCTTCGACAGCACCCAAGAGACCCAGTACTTC.

V is TRBV5-1 and J is TRBJ1-1; TRBD1 agrees at 9 bases. The CDR3 consists of 15 residues. Germline V lookup: CDR1 SGHRS, CDR2 YFSETQ. Losses at the gene ends were 5 bases for V and 3 bases for J; bases not matched to a gene: 8. The CDR3 reads CASSTTGGADTEAFF. The DNA for the CDR3 is TGCGCCAGCAGTACAACAGGGGGCGCGGACACTGAAGCTTTCTTT.

J is TRBJ1-5 and V is TRBV2; D possibly corresponds to TRBD1 (6 bases). The CDR3 is made up of 15 amino acids. Deletions cut 3 bases from V and 9 bases from J, with 18 bases between. CDR1 is SNHLY, CDR2 FYNNEI, per germline. The CDR3 is CASSDGQLGQSPQHF. In DNA form, the CDR3 reads TGTGCCAGCAGTGACGGACAGTTAGGCCAGTCGCCCCAGCATTTT.

The V and J genes are TRBV7-2 and TRBJ1-1; D gene ambiguous. Per germline, CDR1 SGHTA and CDR2 FQGNSA. This CDR3 has 15 amino acids. V was shortened by 2 bases and J by 1 base, with 11 bases between the two germline ends. The CDR3 loop reads CASSLMAGSNTEAFF. In nucleotides, the CDR3 is TGTGCCAGCAGCTTAATGGCGGGATCGAACACTGAAGCTTTCTTT.

The rearrangement links TRBV28 to TRBJ1-1; D gene uncertain. V was shortened by 6 bases and J by 1 base, with 12 bases between the two germline ends. There are 14 residues in the CDR3. The germline gives CDR1 MDHEN, CDR2 SYDVKM. Written as DNA, the CDR3 is TGTGCCAGCAGCCGGGAGTTGACGAACACTGAAGCTTTCTTT. As protein: CASSRELTNTEAFF. Full variable domain (outside the CDR3, taken from reference TRBV28 and TRBJ1-1): DVKVTQSSRYLVKRTGEKVFLECVQDMDHENMFWYRQDPGLGLRLIYFSYDVKMKEKGDIPEGYSVSREKKERFSLILESASTNQTSMYLCASSRELTNTEAFFGQGTRLTVV.

The chain uses TRBV7-9 and TRBJ2-1, with 7 bases identical to TRBD1. In germline, CDR1 is SEHNR, CDR2 FQNEAQ (reference sequence). This CDR3 is built from 15 residues. J lost 12 bases, V lost 3 bases, and 14 bases had no gene match. Here the CDR3 reads CASSFPDRATLGQFF. CDR3 nucleotide sequence: TGTGCCAGCAGCTTCCCTGACAGGGCGACCTTGGGGCAGTTCTTC.

The rearrangement uses TRBV6-6 and TRBJ2-3, with D possibly being TRBD1 (5 bases). The germline CDR1 and CDR2 sequences are MNHNY and SVGAGI (reference sequence). This CDR3 spans 15 amino acids. Trimming removed 2 bases at V and 6 bases at J, with 15 bases between. CDR3 residues: CASSYGQDTRDTQYF. As DNA, the CDR3 is TGTGCCAGCAGTTACGGCCAGGACACGAGGGATACGCAGTATTTT.

This clone has a handful of counts. The chain has TRBV12-5 and TRBJ2-3; 7 bases match TRBD2. The germline V gene has CDR1 LGHNT and CDR2 FRNRAP. The junction had 12 bases not matched to a gene; V was cut back by 2 bases and J by 7 bases. CDR3 length: 16 residues. As DNA, the CDR3 is TGTGCTAGTGGTTTGAGGACTAGTAGGGGAGGAAATACGCAGTATTTT. As protein: CASGLRTSRGGNTQYF.

The gene calls are TRBV6-1 and TRBJ1-1, with D perhaps matching TRBD1 (5 bases). V was pared by 11 bases and J by 11 bases, with 24 bases between. This CDR3 is built from 13 residues. Germline V lookup: CDR1 MNHNS, CDR2 SASEGT. The CDR3 bases are TGTGCCTCCCCAGGGCAGAGCCGGGTTGGGGCTTTCTTT. This encodes CASPGQSRVGAFF.

The gene calls are TRBV2 and TRBJ2-1; TRBD2 agrees at 9 bases. Germline assignment: CDR1 SNHLY and CDR2 FYNNEI. The ends lost 2 bases at V and 11 bases at J; junction bases unmatched: 4. The CDR3 contains 13 residues. The CDR3 is CASSENSGSKQFF. DNA for the CDR3: TGTGCCAGCAGTGAAAATAGCGGGAGCAAGCAGTTCTTC.

This clone has only one observation. CDR3 sequence: CASSLLGQGASGANVLTF. The DNA for the CDR3 is TGTGCCAGCAGCCTCCTGGGACAGGGGGCAAGTGGGGCCAACGTCCTGACTTTC. The chain recombines TRBV5-6 with TRBJ2-6, with 12 bases lining up with TRBD1. CDR3 length: 18 amino acids. The ends lost 4 bases at V and 3 bases at J; junction bases unmatched: 8. Germline CDR1 is SGHDT and CDR2 is YYEEEE.

This chain joins TRBV29-1 and TRBJ2-1; 8 bases line up with TRBD2. The CDR3 runs 14 residues. Germline V gene sequence: CDR1 SQVTM, CDR2 ANQGSEA. J lost 5 bases, V lost 3 bases, and 6 bases had no gene match. CDR3 nucleotide sequence: TGCAGCGTTGAGCGTAGCGGGACCAACAATGAGCAGTTCTTC. Protein sequence: CSVERSGTNNEQFF.

This clone was found once. The rearrangement uses TRBV5-1 and TRBJ2-7, with D tentatively TRBD1 or TRBD2 (5 bases each). V was cut by 0 bases and J by 6 bases, with 13 bases left in between. This CDR3 has 14 residues. Germline CDR1 and CDR2: SGHRS and YFSETQ. The CDR3 DNA is TGCGCCAGCAGCTTGGCCCGGGGCAGGGCCGAGCAGTACTTC. Translation gives CASSLARGRAEQYF.

This chain uses TRBV18 with TRBJ1-2; TRBD1 might be the D (5 bases). This CDR3 contains 14 residues. Trimming stripped 2 bases from V and 0 bases from J, with 7 bases between. Germline assignment: CDR1 KGHSH and CDR2 LQKENI. The CDR3 sequence: CASSPGTSNYGYTF. The CDR3 DNA is TGTGCCAGCTCACCAGGGACGTCTAACTATGGCTACACCTTC.

The CDR3 coding sequence is TGTGCCGGATATTATGGGGACAGGAACTATGGCTACACCTTC. It codes for CAGYYGDRNYGYTF. The chain uses TRBV30 and TRBJ1-2; 8 bases fit TRBD1. Germline lookup yields CDR1 GTSNPN and CDR2 SVGIG (reference sequence). This CDR3 contains 14 residues. V was clipped by 8 bases and J by 2 bases; unmatched bases: 10.

This chain uses TRBV19 with TRBJ1-1; 7 nucleotides align to TRBD1. This CDR3 is built from 18 residues. Trimming cost V 3 bases and J 1 base; bases outside gene matches: 14. CDR1 LNHDA and CDR2 SQIVND come from the germline V gene (reference sequence). CDR3 nucleotides: TGTGCCAGTAGTATTTTGTCGGGCAGGGGGATCACGAACACTGAAGCTTTCTTT. This sequence encodes CASSILSGRGITNTEAFF.

The rearrangement uses TRBV7-9 and TRBJ1-5; a weak D match, TRBD1 (5 bases). The CDR3 consists of 15 residues. Trimming left V 1 base short and J 3 bases short, with 10 bases between. Germline CDR1 reads SEHNR; CDR2 reads FQNEAQ (reference sequence). CDR3 residues: CASSLGQGVNQPQHF. The CDR3 bases are TGTGCCAGCAGCTTAGGACAAGGGGTCAATCAGCCCCAGCATTTT.

The chain uses TRBV14 and TRBJ1-3; D is perhaps TRBD1 (5 bases). Germline V gives CDR1 SGHDN, CDR2 FVKESK. This CDR3 has 16 amino acids. Trimming shortened V by 0 bases and J by 0 bases, and 9 bases separated the two germline ends. The CDR3 reads CASSQDTGGSGNTIYF. CDR3 in DNA: TGTGCCAGCAGCCAAGATACGGGGGGCTCTGGAAACACCATATATTTT. The entire variable domain, with the rest obtained from reference TRBV14 and TRBJ1-3, is as follows: EAGVTQFPSHSVIEKGQTVTLRCDPISGHDNLYWYRRVMGKEIKFLLHFVKESKQDESGMPNNRFLAERTGGTYSTLKVQPAELEDSGVYFCASSQDTGGSGNTIYFGEGSWLTVV.

The J gene is TRBJ2-1, the V gene TRBV25-1, with 9 bases matching TRBD1. Losses at the gene ends were 2 bases for V and 7 bases for J; bases not matched to a gene: 6. Germline lookup yields CDR1 MGHDK and CDR2 SYGVNS. The CDR3 length is 15 residues. Here the CDR3 reads CASSEPGQGRNEQFF. CDR3 coding DNA: TGTGCCAGCAGTGAACCGGGACAGGGAAGGAATGAGCAGTTCTTC.

The chain joins TRBV7-8 to TRBJ2-2; D not certain. Per germline, CDR1 SGHVS and CDR2 FQNEAQ. V lost 1 base and J lost 0, with 12 bases in between. The CDR3 contains 17 residues. The CDR3 spells CASSLGRLFTNTGELFF. In nucleotides, the CDR3 is TGTGCCAGCAGCTTAGGGAGACTGTTCACGAACACCGGGGAGCTGTTTTTT.

The chain uses TRBV28 and TRBJ1-4; possibly TRBD1 for D (5 bases). From germline, CDR1 is MDHEN and CDR2 SYDVKM. The CDR3 has 14 amino acids. Trimming shortened V by 7 bases and J by 7 bases, and 16 bases separated the two germline ends. The CDR3 protein is CASMGQGVGEKLFF. The CDR3 region has the DNA TGTGCCAGCATGGGGCAGGGAGTTGGTGAAAAACTGTTTTTT.

V gene TRBV5-6 combines with J gene TRBJ1-5; D is possibly TRBD1 (5 bases). The V end lost 5 bases, the J end lost 7 bases, and 16 bases lay between the germline ends. The germline V gene encodes CDR1 SGHDT and CDR2 YYEEEE. The CDR3 contains 14 residues. The CDR3 DNA reads as TGTGCCAGCAGTCCAGGGCCGCAGGGACAGCCCCAGCATTTT. Translating gives CASSPGPQGQPQHF.

This rearrangement joins TRBV7-9 to TRBJ2-1; D is unresolved. The V end lost 5 bases, the J end lost 0 bases, and 11 bases lay between the germline ends. The germline V gene encodes CDR1 SEHNR and CDR2 FQNEAQ (reference sequence). The CDR3 consists of 15 residues. The CDR3 here is CASSPGRSSYNEQFF. Written as DNA, the CDR3 is TGTGCCAGCAGCCCAGGACGTAGCTCCTACAATGAGCAGTTCTTC.

The V and J genes are TRBV6-1 and TRBJ1-3, with D possibly being TRBD1 (5 bases). Germline loops: CDR1 MNHNS, CDR2 SASEGT. The CDR3 is made up of 15 amino acids. V lost 2 bases and J 8 bases, leaving 16 bases between the germline ends. The CDR3 bases are TGTGCCAGCAGTGAAAGGGGACCCCTGCGACACACCATATATTTT. It encodes CASSERGPLRHTIYF.